This is a list of T cell receptor beta chains from one sample in a study of blood T cell repertoires in COVID-19. Libraries were prepared by immunoSEQ multiplex PCR; TCRdb keeps only in-frame clonotypes and omits some of them. The sample holds 650,000 to 800,000 clones, around 90% seen once. The sample was peripheral blood. All receptors come from a woman younger than 35 with acute or convalescent COVID-19. The CDR3 runs from the conserved cysteine through the conserved F or W. D genes are given only for firm matches. The size field is filled for only some rows; it gives once, few, many or a size class.

size: .; V: TRBV30; J: TRBJ1-1; D: .; DNA: TGTGCCTGGAGCCAAACGCGGACTGAAGCTTTCTTT; CDR3: CAWSQTRTEAFF
size: once; V: TRBV19; J: TRBJ1-1; D: TRBD1; DNA: TGTGCCAGTAGTATACCCTGGACAGGTGATATGAACACTGAAGCTTTCTTT; CDR3: CASSIPWTGDMNTEAFF
size: .; V: TRBV2; J: TRBJ1-1; D: .; DNA: TGTGCCAGCACACCTACCATGAACACTGAAGCTTTCTTT; CDR3: CASTPTMNTEAFF
size: .; V: TRBV7-9; J: TRBJ2-7; D: TRBD2; DNA: TGTGCCAGCAGCTCAGGACTAGCGGGGTCGCCGTCCTACGAGCAGTACTTC; CDR3: CASSSGLAGSPSYEQYF
size: .; V: TRBV5-1; J: TRBJ2-1; D: .; DNA: TGCGCCAGCACAGAAGTGTCGGGTGAGCAGTTCTTC; CDR3: CASTEVSGEQFF
size: once; V: TRBV13; J: TRBJ1-4; D: TRBD1; DNA: TGTGCCAGCAGCGAGGGGACAGGGTATAATGAAAAACTGTTTTTT; CDR3: CASSEGTGYNEKLFF
size: .; V: TRBV9; J: TRBJ1-3; D: TRBD1; DNA: TGTGCCAGCAGCGTAGGGGACAGGGATTGGAACACCATATATTTT; CDR3: CASSVGDRDWNTIYF
size: once; V: TRBV3-1/TRBV3-2; J: TRBJ1-5; D: .; DNA: TGTGCCAGCAGCCAAGACGCGACAGAAAATCAGCCCCAGCATTTT; CDR3: CASSQDATENQPQHF
size: .; V: TRBV5-4; J: TRBJ1-6; D: .; DNA: TGTGCCAGCAGCTTGGCCGGGACTTCCAAGGGAAATTCACCCCTCCACTTT; CDR3: CASSLAGTSKGNSPLHF
size: .; V: TRBV7-2; J: TRBJ1-2; D: .; DNA: TGTGCCAGCAGCCCGAGACACGCTAACTATGGCTACACCTTC; CDR3: CASSPRHANYGYTF
size: .; V: TRBV30; J: TRBJ1-6; D: TRBD1; DNA: TGTGCCCGGGGGACAGGTTATAATTCACCCCTCCACTTT; CDR3: CARGTGYNSPLHF
size: .; V: TRBV6-5; J: TRBJ1-3; D: TRBD1; DNA: TGTGCCAGCAGTTACTCGGGGACAGGGGCTGGAAACACCATATATTTT; CDR3: CASSYSGTGAGNTIYF
size: .; V: TRBV27; J: TRBJ1-2; D: .; DNA: TGTGCCACCAAACCGGGGGGATTTTGGTTTGGCTACACCTTC; CDR3: CATKPGGFWFGYTF
size: .; V: TRBV2; J: TRBJ1-4; D: .; DNA: TGTGCCAGCAGTGAAGCCGGGTCAAGGACAACTAATGAAAAACTGTTTTTT; CDR3: CASSEAGSRTTNEKLFF
size: .; V: TRBV7-9; J: TRBJ1-3; D: .; DNA: TGTGCCAGCCGGGAGGGCCCCTCTGGAAACACCATATATTTT; CDR3: CASREGPSGNTIYF
size: .; V: TRBV5-1; J: TRBJ2-1; D: .; DNA: TGCGCCAGCAGCTCATCCGGGCTAGGGGAATTCAGTGAGCAGTTCTTC; CDR3: CASSSSGLGEFSEQFF
size: .; V: TRBV14; J: TRBJ2-1; D: .; DNA: TGTGCCAGCAGCCGGGTACAGGGATACAATGAGCAGTTCTTC; CDR3: CASSRVQGYNEQFF
size: .; V: TRBV19; J: TRBJ1-2; D: TRBD1; DNA: TGTGCCAGTAGTGATCGACAGGGGGCGGGCTATGGCTACACCTTC; CDR3: CASSDRQGAGYGYTF
size: .; V: TRBV6-5; J: TRBJ1-4; D: .; DNA: TGTGCCAGCACCCCAGGAGGTGAAAAACTGTTTTTT; CDR3: CASTPGGEKLFF
size: .; V: TRBV29-1; J: TRBJ2-7; D: .; DNA: TGCAGCGTTGAAGAAGGGGAAGCGTACGAGCAGTACTTC; CDR3: CSVEEGEAYEQYF
size: .; V: TRBV5-6; J: TRBJ1-6; D: .; DNA: TGTGCCAGCAGCTTGGGGAGGGCACCCCTCCACTTT; CDR3: CASSLGRAPLHF
size: .; V: TRBV24-1; J: TRBJ1-5; D: TRBD1; DNA: TGTGCCACCAGTGATGGGGGACAGGGTCGGCAGCCCCAGCATTTT; CDR3: CATSDGGQGRQPQHF
size: .; V: TRBV10-1; J: TRBJ1-1; D: .; DNA: TGCGCCAGCCCCGGGGACACTGAAGCTTTCTTT; CDR3: CASPGDTEAFF
size: once; V: TRBV6-5; J: TRBJ2-2; D: TRBD1; DNA: TGTGCCAGCAGGGTGACAGGGGGTAGGGGGGAGCTGTTTTTT; CDR3: CASRVTGGRGELFF
size: .; V: TRBV29-1; J: TRBJ2-7; D: TRBD1; DNA: TGCAGCGTTGAGGACAGGGGTTACGAGCAGTACTTC; CDR3: CSVEDRGYEQYF
size: .; V: TRBV6-5; J: TRBJ1-3; D: .; DNA: TGTGCCAGCAGCACCCGACAGAACGCTGGAAACACCATATATTTT; CDR3: CASSTRQNAGNTIYF
size: .; V: TRBV6-2/TRBV6-3; J: TRBJ1-6; D: .; DNA: TGTGCCAGCAGTTACACGGCGGCCTATTCACCCCTCCACTTT; CDR3: CASSYTAAYSPLHF
size: .; V: TRBV18; J: TRBJ1-6; D: .; DNA: TGTGCCAGCTCACCACAAGGACAGAACAATTCACCCCTCCACTTT; CDR3: CASSPQGQNNSPLHF
size: .; V: TRBV5-1; J: TRBJ2-2; D: .; DNA: TGCGCCAGCAGCTTGGAAGGGGTGTCCGGGGAGCTGTTTTTT; CDR3: CASSLEGVSGELFF
size: .; V: TRBV11-2; J: TRBJ2-7; D: TRBD1; DNA: TGTGCCAGCAGTTCCGACAGGGTCAGCTCCTACGAGCAGTACTTC; CDR3: CASSSDRVSSYEQYF
size: .; V: TRBV19; J: TRBJ2-4; D: .; DNA: TGTGCCAGTAGTACTGCCCCCGGGGACAAAAACATTCAGTACTTC; CDR3: CASSTAPGDKNIQYF
size: .; V: TRBV4-1; J: TRBJ1-2; D: .; DNA: TGCGCCAGCAGCCAAGACCTTACAGGGAGCGGCTACACCTTC; CDR3: CASSQDLTGSGYTF
size: .; V: TRBV6-5; J: TRBJ1-3; D: TRBD1; DNA: TGTGCCAGCAGCCGGGACAGGGTCTCTGGAAACACCATATATTTT; CDR3: CASSRDRVSGNTIYF
size: few; V: TRBV24-1; J: TRBJ1-2; D: .; DNA: TGTGCCACCAGTAAGGTCGGGTTTAACTATGGCTACACCTTC; CDR3: CATSKVGFNYGYTF
size: .; V: TRBV14; J: TRBJ1-1; D: .; DNA: TGTGCCAGCGGCTGGAACACTGAAGCTTTCTTT; CDR3: CASGWNTEAFF
size: .; V: TRBV4-2; J: TRBJ1-1; D: TRBD1; DNA: TGTGCCAGCAGCCCAGAGGGGACAGTAAACACTGAAGCTTTCTTT; CDR3: CASSPEGTVNTEAFF
size: .; V: TRBV2; J: TRBJ2-7; D: TRBD2; DNA: TGTGCCAGCAGGATAGGGAGGGGAAGCTCCTACGAGCAGTACTTC; CDR3: CASRIGRGSSYEQYF
size: .; V: TRBV4-1; J: TRBJ1-3; D: .; DNA: TGCGCCAGCAGCCAAGAGAGTGCTGGAAACACCATATATTTT; CDR3: CASSQESAGNTIYF
size: .; V: TRBV7-6; J: TRBJ2-2; D: TRBD2; DNA: TGTGCCAGCAGCTTCTCCCGGACTAGCACTAACACCGGGGAGCTGTTTTTT; CDR3: CASSFSRTSTNTGELFF
size: .; V: TRBV6-1; J: TRBJ2-3; D: TRBD2; DNA: TGTGCCAGCAGAGAAGCGGGGGGGCTCGATACGCAGTATTTT; CDR3: CASREAGGLDTQYF
size: .; V: TRBV3-1/TRBV3-2; J: TRBJ2-7; D: .; DNA: TGTGCCAGCAGCCAAGATCGGAGGGACCAGCACTTC; CDR3: CASSQDRRDQHF
size: once; V: TRBV13; J: TRBJ2-3; D: TRBD2; DNA: TGTGCCAGCAGGTCAGCGGGGGGGAACTCAGATACGCAGTATTTT; CDR3: CASRSAGGNSDTQYF